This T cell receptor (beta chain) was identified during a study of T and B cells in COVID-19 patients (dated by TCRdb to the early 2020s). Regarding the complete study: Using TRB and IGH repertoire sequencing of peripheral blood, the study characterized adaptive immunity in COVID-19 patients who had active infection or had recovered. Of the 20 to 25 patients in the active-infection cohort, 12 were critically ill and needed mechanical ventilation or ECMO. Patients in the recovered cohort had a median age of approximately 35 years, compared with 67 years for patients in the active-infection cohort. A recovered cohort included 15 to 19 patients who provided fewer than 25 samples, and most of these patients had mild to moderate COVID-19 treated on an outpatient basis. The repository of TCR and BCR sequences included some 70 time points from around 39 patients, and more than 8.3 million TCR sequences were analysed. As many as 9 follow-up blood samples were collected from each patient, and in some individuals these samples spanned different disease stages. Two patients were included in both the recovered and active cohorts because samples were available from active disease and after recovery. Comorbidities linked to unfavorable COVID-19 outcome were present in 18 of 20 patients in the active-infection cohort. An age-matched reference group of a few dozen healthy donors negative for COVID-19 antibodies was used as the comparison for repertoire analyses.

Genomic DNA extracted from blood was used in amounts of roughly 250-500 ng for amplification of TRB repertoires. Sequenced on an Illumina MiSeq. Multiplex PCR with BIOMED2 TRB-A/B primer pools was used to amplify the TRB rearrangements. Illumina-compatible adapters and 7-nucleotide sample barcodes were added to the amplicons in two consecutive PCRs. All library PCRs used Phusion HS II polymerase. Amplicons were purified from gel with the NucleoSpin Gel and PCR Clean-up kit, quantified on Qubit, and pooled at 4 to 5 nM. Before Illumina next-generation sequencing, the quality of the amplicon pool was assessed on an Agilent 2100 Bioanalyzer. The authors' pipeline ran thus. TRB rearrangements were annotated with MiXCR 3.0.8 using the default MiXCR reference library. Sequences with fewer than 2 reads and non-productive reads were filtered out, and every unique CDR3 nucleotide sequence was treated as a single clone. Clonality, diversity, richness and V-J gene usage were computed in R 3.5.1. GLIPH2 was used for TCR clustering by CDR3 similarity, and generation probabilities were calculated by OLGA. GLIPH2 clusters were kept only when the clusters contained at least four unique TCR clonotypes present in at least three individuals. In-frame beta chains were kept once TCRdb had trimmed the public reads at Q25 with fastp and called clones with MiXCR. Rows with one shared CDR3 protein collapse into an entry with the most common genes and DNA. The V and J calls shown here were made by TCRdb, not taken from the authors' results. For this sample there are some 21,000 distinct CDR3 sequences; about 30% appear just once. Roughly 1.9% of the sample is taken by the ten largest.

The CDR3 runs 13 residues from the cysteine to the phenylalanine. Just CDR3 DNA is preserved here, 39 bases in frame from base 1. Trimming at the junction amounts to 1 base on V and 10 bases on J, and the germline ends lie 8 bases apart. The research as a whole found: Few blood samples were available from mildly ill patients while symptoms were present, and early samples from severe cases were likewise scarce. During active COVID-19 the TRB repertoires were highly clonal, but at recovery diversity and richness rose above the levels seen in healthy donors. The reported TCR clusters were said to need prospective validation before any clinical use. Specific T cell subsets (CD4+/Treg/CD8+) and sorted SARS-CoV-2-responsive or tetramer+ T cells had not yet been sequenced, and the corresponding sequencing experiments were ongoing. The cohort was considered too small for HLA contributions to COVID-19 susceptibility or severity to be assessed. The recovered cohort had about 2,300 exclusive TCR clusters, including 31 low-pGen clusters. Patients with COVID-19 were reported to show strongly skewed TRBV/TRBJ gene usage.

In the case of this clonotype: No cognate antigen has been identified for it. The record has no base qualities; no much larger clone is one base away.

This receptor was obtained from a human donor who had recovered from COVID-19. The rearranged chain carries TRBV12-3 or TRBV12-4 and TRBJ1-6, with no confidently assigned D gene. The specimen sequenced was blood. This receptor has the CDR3 CASSLGQESPLHF. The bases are TGTGCCAGCAGTTTAGGGCAGGAATCACCCCTCCACTTT.